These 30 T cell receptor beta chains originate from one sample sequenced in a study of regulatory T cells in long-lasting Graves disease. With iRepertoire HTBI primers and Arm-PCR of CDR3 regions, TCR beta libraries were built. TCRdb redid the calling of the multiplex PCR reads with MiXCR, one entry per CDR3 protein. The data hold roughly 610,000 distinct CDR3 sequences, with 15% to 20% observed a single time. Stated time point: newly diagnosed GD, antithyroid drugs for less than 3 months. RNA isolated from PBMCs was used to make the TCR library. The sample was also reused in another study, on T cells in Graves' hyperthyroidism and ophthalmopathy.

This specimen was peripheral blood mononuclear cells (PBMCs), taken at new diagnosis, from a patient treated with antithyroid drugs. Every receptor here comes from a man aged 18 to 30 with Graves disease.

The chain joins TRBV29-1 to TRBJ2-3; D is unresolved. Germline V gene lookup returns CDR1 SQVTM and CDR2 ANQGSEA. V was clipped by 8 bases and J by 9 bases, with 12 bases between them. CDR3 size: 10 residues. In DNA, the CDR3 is TGCAGCACCCGCCGGATAACGCAGTATTTT. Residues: CSTRRITQYF.

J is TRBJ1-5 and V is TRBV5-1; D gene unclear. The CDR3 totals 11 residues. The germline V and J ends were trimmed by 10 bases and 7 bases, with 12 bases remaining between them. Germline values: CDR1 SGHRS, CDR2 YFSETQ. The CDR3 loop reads CAQEGLQPQHF. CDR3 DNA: TGCGCCCAAGAGGGCTTACAGCCCCAGCATTTT.

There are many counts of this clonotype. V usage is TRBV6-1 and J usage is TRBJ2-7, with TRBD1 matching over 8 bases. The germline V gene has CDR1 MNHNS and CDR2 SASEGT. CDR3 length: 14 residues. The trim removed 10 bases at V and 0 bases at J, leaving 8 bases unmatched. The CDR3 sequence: CATFRQGRSYEQYF. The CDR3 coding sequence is TGTGCCACCTTTCGACAGGGGCGCTCCTACGAGCAGTACTTC.

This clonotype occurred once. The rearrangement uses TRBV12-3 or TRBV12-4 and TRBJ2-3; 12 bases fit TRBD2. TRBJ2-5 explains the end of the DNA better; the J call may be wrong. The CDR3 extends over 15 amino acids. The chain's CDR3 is CASRLTLAGGETQYF. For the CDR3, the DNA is TGTGCCAGCAGGTTAACACTAGCGGGAGGAGAGACCCAGTACTTC.

Here the CDR3 reads CSAGGRPPHEQFF. For the CDR3, the DNA is TGCAGTGCTGGGGGCCGACCCCCCCATGAGCAGTTCTTC. The V gene is TRBV20-1, the J gene TRBJ2-1; TRBD1 is a possible D gene (6 bases). V lost 5 bases and J 8 bases, leaving 16 bases between the germline ends. The CDR3 totals 13 residues. Germline values: CDR1 DFQATT, CDR2 SNEGSKA (reference sequence).

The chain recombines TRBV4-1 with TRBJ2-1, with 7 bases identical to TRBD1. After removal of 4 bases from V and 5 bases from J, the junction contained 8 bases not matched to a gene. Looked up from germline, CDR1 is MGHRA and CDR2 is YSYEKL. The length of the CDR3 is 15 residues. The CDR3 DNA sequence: TGCGCCAGCAGCCCGAGGACAGGTATCGACAATGAGCAGTTCTTC. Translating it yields CASSPRTGIDNEQFF.

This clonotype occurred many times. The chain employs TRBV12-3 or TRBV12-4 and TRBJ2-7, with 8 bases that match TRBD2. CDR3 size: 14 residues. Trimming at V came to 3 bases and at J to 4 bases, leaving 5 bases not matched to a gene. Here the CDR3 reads CASSFSGRGYEQYF. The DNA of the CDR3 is TGTGCCAGCAGTTTCAGCGGGAGAGGGTACGAGCAGTACTTC.

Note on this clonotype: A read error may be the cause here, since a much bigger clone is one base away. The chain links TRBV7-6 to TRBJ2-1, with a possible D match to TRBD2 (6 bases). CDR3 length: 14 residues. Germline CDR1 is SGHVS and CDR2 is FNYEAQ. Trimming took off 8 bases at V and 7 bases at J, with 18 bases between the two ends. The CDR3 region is CASGPGGPGNEQFF. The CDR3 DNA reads TGTGCCAGCGGTCCCGGAGGGCCTGGGAATGAGCAGTTCTTC.

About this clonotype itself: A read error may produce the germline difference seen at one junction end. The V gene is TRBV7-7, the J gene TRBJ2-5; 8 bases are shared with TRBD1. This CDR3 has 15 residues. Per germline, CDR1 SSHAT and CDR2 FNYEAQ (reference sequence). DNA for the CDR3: TGTGCTAGCAGCAAAGGGACAGGTACCCAAGAGACCCAGTACTTC. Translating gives CASSKGTGTQETQYF.

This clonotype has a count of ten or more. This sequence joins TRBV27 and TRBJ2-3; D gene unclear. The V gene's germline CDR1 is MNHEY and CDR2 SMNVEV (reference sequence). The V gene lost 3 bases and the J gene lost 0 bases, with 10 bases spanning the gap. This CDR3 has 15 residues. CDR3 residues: CASSLVGPSTDTQYF. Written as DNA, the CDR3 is TGTGCCAGCAGTTTGGTCGGGCCTAGCACAGATACGCAGTATTTT.

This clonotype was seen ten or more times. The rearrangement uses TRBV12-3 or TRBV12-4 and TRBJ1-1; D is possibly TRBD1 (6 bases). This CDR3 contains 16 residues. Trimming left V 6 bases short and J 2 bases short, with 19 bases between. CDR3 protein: CASSRHLGGVNTEAFF. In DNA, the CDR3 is TGTGCCAGCAGCCGCCACCTAGGGGGGGTAAACACTGAAGCTTTCTTT.

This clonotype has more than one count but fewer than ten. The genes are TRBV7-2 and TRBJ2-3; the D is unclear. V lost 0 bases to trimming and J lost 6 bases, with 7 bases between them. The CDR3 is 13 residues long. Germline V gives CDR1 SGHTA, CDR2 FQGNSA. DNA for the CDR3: TGTGCCAGCAGCTTAGCGCCCGAGGATACGCAGTATTTT. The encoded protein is CASSLAPEDTQYF.

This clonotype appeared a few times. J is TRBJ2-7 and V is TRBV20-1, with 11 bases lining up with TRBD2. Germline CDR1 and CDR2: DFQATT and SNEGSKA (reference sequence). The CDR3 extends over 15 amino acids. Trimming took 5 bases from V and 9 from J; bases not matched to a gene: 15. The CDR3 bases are TGCAGTGCTCCCACGGGGGGGCTAGCGGGAGGACGGCAGTACTTC. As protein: CSAPTGGLAGGRQYF.

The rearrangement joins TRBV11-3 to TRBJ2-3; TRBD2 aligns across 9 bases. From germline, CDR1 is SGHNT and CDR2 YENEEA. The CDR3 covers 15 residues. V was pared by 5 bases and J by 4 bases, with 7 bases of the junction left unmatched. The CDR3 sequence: CASSQGTSFADTQYF. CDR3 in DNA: TGTGCCAGCAGCCAAGGGACTAGCTTCGCAGATACGCAGTATTTT.

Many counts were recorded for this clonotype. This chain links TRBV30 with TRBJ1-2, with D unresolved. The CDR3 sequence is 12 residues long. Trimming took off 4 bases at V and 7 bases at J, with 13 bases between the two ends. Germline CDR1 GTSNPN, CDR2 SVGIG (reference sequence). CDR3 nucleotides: TGTGCCTGGACAGCGGGGATAGGTGGCTACACCTTC. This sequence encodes CAWTAGIGGYTF.

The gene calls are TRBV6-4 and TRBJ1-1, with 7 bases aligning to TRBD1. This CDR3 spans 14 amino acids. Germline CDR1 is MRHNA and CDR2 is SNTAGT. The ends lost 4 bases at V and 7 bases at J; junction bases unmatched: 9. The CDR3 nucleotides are TGTGCCAGCAGTGCCTCGTGGGGGGACAGTGAAGCTTTCTTT. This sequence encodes CASSASWGDSEAFF.

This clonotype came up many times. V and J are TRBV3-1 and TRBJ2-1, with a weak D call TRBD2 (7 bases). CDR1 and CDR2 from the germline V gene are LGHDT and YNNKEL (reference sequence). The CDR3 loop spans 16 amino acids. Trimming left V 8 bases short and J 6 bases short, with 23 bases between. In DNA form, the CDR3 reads TGTGCCAGCGGAAGCATTAGGACTAGAGGGGGCAATGAGCAGTTCTTC. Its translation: CASGSIRTRGGNEQFF.

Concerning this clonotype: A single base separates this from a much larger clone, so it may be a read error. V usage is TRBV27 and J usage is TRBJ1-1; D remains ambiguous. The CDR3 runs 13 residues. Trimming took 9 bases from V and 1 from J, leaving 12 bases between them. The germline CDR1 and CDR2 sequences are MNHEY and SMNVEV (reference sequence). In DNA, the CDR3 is TGTGCCAGTCACCTCGGAGGGAACACTGAAGCTTTCTTT. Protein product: CASHLGGNTEAFF.

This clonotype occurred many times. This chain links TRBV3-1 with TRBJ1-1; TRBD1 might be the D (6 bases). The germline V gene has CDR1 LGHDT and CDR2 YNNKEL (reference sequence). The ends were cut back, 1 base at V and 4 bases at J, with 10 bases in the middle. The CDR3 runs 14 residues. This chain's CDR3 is CASSQVGGGTEAFF. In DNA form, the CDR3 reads TGTGCCAGCAGCCAAGTAGGGGGTGGCACTGAAGCTTTCTTT.

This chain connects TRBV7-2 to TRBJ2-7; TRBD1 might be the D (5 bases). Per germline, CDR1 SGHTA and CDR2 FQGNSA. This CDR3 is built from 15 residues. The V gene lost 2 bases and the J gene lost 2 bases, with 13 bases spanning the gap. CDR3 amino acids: CASSLNLGPAYEQYF. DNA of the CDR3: TGTGCCAGCAGCTTAAATTTGGGGCCTGCCTACGAGCAGTACTTC. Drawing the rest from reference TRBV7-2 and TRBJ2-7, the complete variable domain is GAGVSQSPSNKVTEKGKDVELRCDPISGHTALYWYRQSLGQGLEFLIYFQGNSAPDKSGLPSDRFSAERTGGSVSTLTIQRTQQEDSAVYLCASSLNLGPAYEQYFGPGTRLTVT.

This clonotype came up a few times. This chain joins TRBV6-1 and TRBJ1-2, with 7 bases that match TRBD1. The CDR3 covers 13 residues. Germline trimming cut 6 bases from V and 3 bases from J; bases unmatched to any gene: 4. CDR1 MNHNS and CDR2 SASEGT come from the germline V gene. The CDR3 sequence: CASSRGQYYGYTF. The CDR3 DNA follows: TGTGCCAGCAGCCGGGGACAGTACTATGGCTACACCTTC.

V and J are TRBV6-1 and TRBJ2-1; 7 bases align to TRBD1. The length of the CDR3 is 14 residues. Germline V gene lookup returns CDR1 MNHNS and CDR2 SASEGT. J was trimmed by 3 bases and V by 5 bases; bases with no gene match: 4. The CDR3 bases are TGTGCCAGCAGTATTACAGGGGTCTACAATGAGCAGTTCTTC. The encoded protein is CASSITGVYNEQFF.

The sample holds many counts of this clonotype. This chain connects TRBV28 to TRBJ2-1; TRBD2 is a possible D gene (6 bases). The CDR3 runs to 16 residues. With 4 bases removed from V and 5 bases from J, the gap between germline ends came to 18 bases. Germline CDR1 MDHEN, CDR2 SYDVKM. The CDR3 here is CASSSSGTHLHNEQFF. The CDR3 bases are TGTGCCAGCAGTTCATCCGGGACTCACCTCCACAATGAGCAGTTCTTC.

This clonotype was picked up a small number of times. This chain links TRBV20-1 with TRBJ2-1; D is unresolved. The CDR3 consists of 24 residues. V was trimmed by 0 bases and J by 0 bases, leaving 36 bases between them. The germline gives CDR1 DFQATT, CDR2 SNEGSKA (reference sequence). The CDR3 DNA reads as TGCAGTGCTAGAGATTATATGGAACTTACCCAATCAGGTGGAACCATCAGCTCCTACAATGAGCAGTTCTTC. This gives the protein CSARDYMELTQSGGTISSYNEQFF.

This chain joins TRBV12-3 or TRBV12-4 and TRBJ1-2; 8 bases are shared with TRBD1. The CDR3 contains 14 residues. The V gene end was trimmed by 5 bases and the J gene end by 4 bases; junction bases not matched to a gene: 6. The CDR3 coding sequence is TGTGCCAGCAGTCCGACAGGGGAGTCCTATGGCTACACCTTC. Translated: CASSPTGESYGYTF.

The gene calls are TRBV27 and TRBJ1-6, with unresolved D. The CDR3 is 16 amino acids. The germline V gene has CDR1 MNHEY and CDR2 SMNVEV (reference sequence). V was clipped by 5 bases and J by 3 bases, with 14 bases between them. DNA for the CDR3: TGTGCCAGCAGTAAGAAGAAAAACATCTATAATTCACCCCTCCACTTT. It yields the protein CASSKKKNIYNSPLHF.

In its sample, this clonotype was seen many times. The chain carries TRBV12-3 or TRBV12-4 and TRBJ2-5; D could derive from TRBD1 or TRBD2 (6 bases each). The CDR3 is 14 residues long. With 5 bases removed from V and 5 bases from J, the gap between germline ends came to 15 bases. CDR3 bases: TGTGCCAGCAGTCCACAGGGACTCCCGGAGACCCAGTACTTC. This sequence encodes CASSPQGLPETQYF.

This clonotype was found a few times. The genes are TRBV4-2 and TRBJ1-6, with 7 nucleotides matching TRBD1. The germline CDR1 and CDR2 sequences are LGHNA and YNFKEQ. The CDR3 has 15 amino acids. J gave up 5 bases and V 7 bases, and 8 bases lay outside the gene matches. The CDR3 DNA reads TGTGCCAGCACCCTACAGGGACAGCATAATTCACCCCTCCACTTT. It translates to CASTLQGQHNSPLHF.

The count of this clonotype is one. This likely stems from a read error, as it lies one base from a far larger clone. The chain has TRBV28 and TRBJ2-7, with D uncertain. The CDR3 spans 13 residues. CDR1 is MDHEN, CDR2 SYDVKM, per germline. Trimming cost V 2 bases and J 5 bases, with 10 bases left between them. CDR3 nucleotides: TGTGCCAGCAGTTTAGGCCAGATCCACGAGCAGTACTTC. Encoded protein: CASSLGQIHEQYF.

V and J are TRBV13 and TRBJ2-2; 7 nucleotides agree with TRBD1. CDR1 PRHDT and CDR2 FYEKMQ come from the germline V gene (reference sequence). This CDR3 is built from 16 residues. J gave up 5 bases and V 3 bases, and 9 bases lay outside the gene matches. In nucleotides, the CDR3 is TGTGCCAGCAGCTTTGTCAGGGGGTCCGGTACCGGGGAGCTGTTTTTT. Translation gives CASSFVRGSGTGELFF. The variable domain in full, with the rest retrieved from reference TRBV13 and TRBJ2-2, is AAGVIQSPRHLIKEKRETATLKCYPIPRHDTVYWYQQGPGQDPQFLISFYEKMQSDKGSIPDRFSAQQFSDYHSELNMSSLELGDSALYFCASSFVRGSGTGELFFGEGSRLTVL.